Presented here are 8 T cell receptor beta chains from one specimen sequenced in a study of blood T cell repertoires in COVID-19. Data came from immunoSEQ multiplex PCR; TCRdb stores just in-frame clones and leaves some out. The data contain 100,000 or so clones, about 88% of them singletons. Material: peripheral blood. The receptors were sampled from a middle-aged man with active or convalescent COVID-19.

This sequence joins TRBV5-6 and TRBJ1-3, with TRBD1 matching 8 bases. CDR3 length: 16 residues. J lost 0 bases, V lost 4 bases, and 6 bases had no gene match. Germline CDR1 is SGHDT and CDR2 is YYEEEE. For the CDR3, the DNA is TGTGCCAGCAGCCGACCTGGACAGGGCTCTGGAAACACCATATATTTT. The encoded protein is CASSRPGQGSGNTIYF.

CDR3 DNA sequence: TGTGCCAGCAGCCAAGAGGAAGGGGGATGGCAGAAACTGTTTTTT. Residues: CASSQEEGGWQKLFF. The chain carries TRBV6-5 and TRBJ1-4; maybe TRBD1 (6 bases). Germline V gene sequence: CDR1 MNHEY, CDR2 SVGAGI. V lost 6 bases and J 11 bases, leaving 22 bases between the germline ends. The CDR3 is made up of 15 amino acids.

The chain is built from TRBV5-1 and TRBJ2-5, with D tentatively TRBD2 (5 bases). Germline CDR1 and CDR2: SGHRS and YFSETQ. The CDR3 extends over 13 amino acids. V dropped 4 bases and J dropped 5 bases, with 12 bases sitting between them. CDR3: CASSPQGGETQYF. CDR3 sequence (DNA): TGCGCCAGCAGCCCCCAAGGCGGGGAGACCCAGTACTTC.

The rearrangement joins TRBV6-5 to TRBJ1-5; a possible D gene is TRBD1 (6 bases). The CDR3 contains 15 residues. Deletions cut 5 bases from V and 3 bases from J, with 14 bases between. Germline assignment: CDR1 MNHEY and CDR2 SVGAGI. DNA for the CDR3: TGTGCCAGCAGTCTGCAACCAGGGGACAATCAGCCCCAGCATTTT. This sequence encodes CASSLQPGDNQPQHF.

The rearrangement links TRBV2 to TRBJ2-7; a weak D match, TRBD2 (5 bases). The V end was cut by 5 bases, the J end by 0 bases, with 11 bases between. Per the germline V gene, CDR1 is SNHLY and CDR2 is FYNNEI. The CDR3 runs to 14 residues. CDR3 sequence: CASSLQEDSYEQYV. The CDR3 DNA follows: TGTGCCAGCAGTCTCCAGGAGGACTCCTACGAGCAGTACGTC.

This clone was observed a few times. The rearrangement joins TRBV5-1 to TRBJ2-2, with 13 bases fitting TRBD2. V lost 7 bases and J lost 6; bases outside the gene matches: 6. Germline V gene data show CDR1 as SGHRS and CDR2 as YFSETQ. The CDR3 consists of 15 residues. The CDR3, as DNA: TGCGCCAGCGGGAAAGGACTAGCGGGGGCCGGGGAGCTGTTTTTT. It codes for CASGKGLAGAGELFF.

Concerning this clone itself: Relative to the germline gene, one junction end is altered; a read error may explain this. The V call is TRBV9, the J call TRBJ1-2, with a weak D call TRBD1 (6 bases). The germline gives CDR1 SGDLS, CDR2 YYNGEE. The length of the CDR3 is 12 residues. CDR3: CASSVALDSQIF. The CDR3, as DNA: TGTGCCAGCAGCGTAGCCCTGGACAGCCAGATCTTC.

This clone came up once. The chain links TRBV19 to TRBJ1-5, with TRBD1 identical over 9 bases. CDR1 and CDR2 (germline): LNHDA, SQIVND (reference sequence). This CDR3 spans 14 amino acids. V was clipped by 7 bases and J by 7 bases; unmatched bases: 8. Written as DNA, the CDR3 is TGTGCCAGTACTATGGACAGGGGACACCAGCCCCAGCATTTT. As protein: CASTMDRGHQPQHF.